This TCR beta chain was captured in a study of response to subunit inactivated influenza vaccine. The study, taken as a whole, reports: Authors suggested each seasonal flu vaccination may recruit only limited numbers of new T cells.

The CDR3 consists of 16 residues. Trimming took 0 bases from V and 0 from J, leaving 8 bases between them. This clonotype was recorded a few times. Its specificity is unknown. TCRdb called the RT-PCR reads again in MiXCR, with one record for every CDR3 protein. This repertoire shows 450,000 to 600,000 distinct CDR3 sequences, around 8% found once; its top ten account for approximately 12%. The chain couples TRBV12-3 or TRBV12-4 to TRBJ2-2, with a weak D call TRBD2 (6 bases). The receptor was derived from a man between 50 and 75 years old who received an inactivated influenza vaccine. Material: PBMCs from blood, obtained approximately 25 months after vaccination. CDR3: CASSLAGTSNTGELFF. In DNA form, the CDR3 reads TGTGCCAGCAGTTTAGCGGGGACTTCGAACACCGGGGAGCTGTTTTTT.